The 22 T cell receptor beta chains below all came from one sample that was sequenced in a study of blood T cell repertoires in COVID-19. The assay was immunoSEQ multiplex PCR, and TCRdb's table has in-frame clones only and misses some. This repertoire shows 400,000 to 550,000 clones, about 90% found once; its top ten account for under 2.5%. The specimen sequenced was PBMCs or T cells enriched from blood (not recorded which). These receptors all stem from a woman aged 18-35 years with acute COVID-19.

The table lists this clone with a count of one. This chain connects TRBV6-1 to TRBJ2-1, with 9 bases identical to TRBD2. Germline V gene lookup returns CDR1 MNHNS and CDR2 SASEGT. This CDR3 spans 17 amino acids. The V segment lost 4 bases and the J segment 4 bases; nucleotides outside the gene matches: 11. CDR3 nucleotides: TGTGCCAGCAGTGTTCGGGCGGGAGGGGGGTTATACAATGAGCAGTTCTTC. Translating gives CASSVRAGGGLYNEQFF.

V and J are TRBV27 and TRBJ1-2; 7 bases align to TRBD1. The junction had 7 bases not matched to a gene; V was cut back by 5 bases and J by 4 bases. Germline V gene sequence: CDR1 MNHEY, CDR2 SMNVEV (reference sequence). The CDR3 contains 14 residues. The CDR3 region has the DNA TGTGCCAGCAGTCGTGCGGGACAGCTCTATGGCTACACCTTC. Translating gives CASSRAGQLYGYTF.

V usage is TRBV9 and J usage is TRBJ2-1; TRBD2 aligns across 10 bases. Germline V gene lookup returns CDR1 SGDLS and CDR2 YYNGEE. The J segment lost 7 bases and the V segment lost 0 bases, leaving 7 bases of the junction unmatched. CDR3 length: 16 residues. CDR3 protein: CASSVVERGGWNEQFF. DNA for the CDR3: TGTGCCAGCAGCGTAGTAGAGCGGGGGGGCTGGAATGAGCAGTTCTTC.

CDR3 nucleotide sequence: TGTGCCAGCAGAAAACAAGCGGATGAGCAGTTCTTC. Its translation is CASRKQADEQFF. The chain joins TRBV6-5 to TRBJ2-1; possible D gene TRBD2, 5 bases. This CDR3 comprises 12 residues. From germline, CDR1 is MNHEY and CDR2 SVGAGI. Trimming left V 6 bases short and J 8 bases short, with 11 bases between.

The gene calls are TRBV7-2 and TRBJ1-6; TRBD1 agrees at 11 bases. V shed 5 bases and J 6 bases; nucleotides not matched to a gene: 9. The CDR3 sequence is 17 residues long. Germline V gene lookup returns CDR1 SGHTA and CDR2 FQGNSA. The CDR3 region has the DNA TGTGCCAGCAGCCCAAGGATAGGGACAGGGGGTAATTCACCCCTCCACTTT. Its protein product is CASSPRIGTGGNSPLHF.

The rearrangement uses TRBV24-1 and TRBJ1-2; possibly TRBD1 for D (6 bases). This CDR3 comprises 13 residues. CDR1 is KGHDR and CDR2 is SFDVKD in the germline V gene. V was shortened by 4 bases and J by 7 bases, with 12 bases between the two germline ends. The CDR3 here is CATSDPDRFGYTF. In nucleotides, the CDR3 is TGTGCCACCAGTGACCCAGACAGGTTTGGCTACACCTTC.

The chain has TRBV11-2 and TRBJ1-5; D remains ambiguous. With 1 base removed from V and 0 bases from J, the gap between germline ends came to 4 bases. Germline assignment: CDR1 SGHAT and CDR2 FQNNGV. The CDR3 is made up of 14 amino acids. In DNA, the CDR3 is TGTGCCAGCAGCTTAGGCGGTAGCAATCAGCCCCAGCATTTT. Protein sequence: CASSLGGSNQPQHF.

The chain couples TRBV27 to TRBJ2-1; 7 bases line up with TRBD2. Germline loops: CDR1 MNHEY, CDR2 SMNVEV (reference sequence). This CDR3 is 16 amino acids long. The ends lost 0 bases at V and 4 bases at J; junction bases unmatched: 6. CDR3 in DNA: TGTGCCAGCAGTTTATCCCCGCTAGCGGAGTACAATGAGCAGTTCTTC. Its translation is CASSLSPLAEYNEQFF.

In this sample, this clone turned up many times. Here the CDR3 reads CASSPGDRNYGYTF. CDR3 in DNA: TGTGCCAGCAGCCCCGGTGACAGGAACTATGGCTACACCTTC. The chain has TRBV3-1 (or the pseudogene TRBV3-2) and TRBJ1-2, with D perhaps matching TRBD1 (6 bases). Germline-derived CDR1 and CDR2 are LGHDT and YNNKEL (reference sequence). Trimming cost V 4 bases and J 2 bases, with 11 bases left between them. The CDR3 totals 14 residues.

The gene calls are TRBV28 and TRBJ2-7, with a tentative D call TRBD1 (6 bases). The CDR3 runs 13 residues. V was shortened by 5 bases and J by 1 base, with 9 bases between the two germline ends. CDR1 MDHEN and CDR2 SYDVKM come from the germline V gene. CDR3 sequence reads: CASSRTGSYEQYF. The CDR3 bases are TGTGCCAGCAGTCGCACAGGGTCCTACGAGCAGTACTTC.

The rearrangement joins TRBV24-1 to TRBJ2-5; a weak D match, TRBD1 (7 bases). The CDR3 contains 16 residues. CDR1 KGHDR and CDR2 SFDVKD come from the germline V gene. The V gene lost 1 base and the J gene lost 2 bases, with 13 bases spanning the gap. CDR3 sequence reads: CATSDLGRDSQETQYF. In DNA form, the CDR3 reads TGTGCCACCAGTGATTTAGGGCGGGACAGTCAAGAGACCCAGTACTTC.

This chain joins TRBV9 and TRBJ1-2; 7 bases line up with TRBD1. Germline V gene sequence: CDR1 SGDLS, CDR2 YYNGEE. CDR3 length: 13 amino acids. Losses at the gene ends were 3 bases for V and 5 bases for J; bases not matched to a gene: 4. Here the CDR3 DNA reads TGTGCCAGCAGCGGGGGACAGAGGTATGGCTACACCTTC. It translates to CASSGGQRYGYTF. The full variable domain, in which reference TRBV9 and TRBJ1-2 provide the parts outside the CDR3, is DSGVTQTPKHLITATGQRVTLRCSPRSGDLSVYWYQQSLDQGLQFLIQYYNGEERAKGNILERFSAQQFPDLHSELNLSSLELGDSALYFCASSGGQRYGYTFGSGTRLTVV.

V gene TRBV28 combines with J gene TRBJ1-5; no clear D. Germline assignment: CDR1 MDHEN and CDR2 SYDVKM. The CDR3 runs to 17 residues. Between the trimmed V and J ends, which lost 5 bases and 6 bases, there was a span of 23 bases. CDR3 in amino acids: CASSITWVRGSRQPQHF. Written as DNA, the CDR3 is TGTGCCAGCAGTATAACGTGGGTGAGAGGGTCGCGTCAGCCCCAGCATTTT.

With regard to this clone: The junction departs from germline at one end; a sequencing error may be responsible. The V call is TRBV7-9, the J call TRBJ2-7, with D unclear. Germline values: CDR1 SEHNR, CDR2 FQNEAQ (reference sequence). The CDR3 spans 12 residues. The CDR3 nucleotides are TGTGCCAGCAGCGCCGACTCCCACGAGCAGTACTTC. This sequence encodes CASSADSHEQYF.

This chain links TRBV7-9 with TRBJ2-1; maybe TRBD2 (6 bases). The CDR3 runs to 16 residues. Trimming took off 1 base at V and 7 bases at J, with 17 bases between the two ends. The V gene's germline CDR1 is SEHNR and CDR2 FQNEAQ (reference sequence). The CDR3 DNA reads as TGTGCCAGCAGCTTAGATCTTGGTGCCGGGACTAATGAGCAGTTCTTC. Encoded protein: CASSLDLGAGTNEQFF.

V gene TRBV9 combines with J gene TRBJ1-1; D may be TRBD1 (5 bases). Per the germline V gene, CDR1 is SGDLS and CDR2 is YYNGEE. Trimming pared 0 bases from V and 4 bases from J, leaving 13 bases between. CDR3 size: 15 residues. CDR3 amino acids: CASSVAGDRGTEAFF. DNA of the CDR3: TGTGCCAGCAGCGTAGCTGGGGATAGGGGCACTGAAGCTTTCTTT.

The genes are TRBV2 and TRBJ2-1, with 8 nucleotides matching TRBD2. V lost 9 bases, J lost 9 bases, and 10 bases stayed unmatched. Per germline, CDR1 SNHLY and CDR2 FYNNEI. CDR3 length: 13 amino acids. The CDR3 reads CASRWLAGTEQFF. The CDR3 DNA sequence: TGTGCCAGTCGCTGGTTAGCGGGAACTGAGCAGTTCTTC.

The chain links TRBV25-1 to TRBJ2-5; 7 bases line up with TRBD1. There are 14 residues in the CDR3. CDR1 and CDR2 from the germline V gene are MGHDK and SYGVNS. V trimming: 3 bases; J trimming: 6 bases; junction bases outside the gene matches: 7. The CDR3 loop is CASSDRDRDQTQYF. The DNA for the CDR3 is TGTGCCAGCAGTGACCGAGACAGGGATCAGACCCAGTACTTC.

The V call is TRBV7-2, the J call TRBJ1-6, with D possibly matching TRBD1 (6 bases). CDR3 size: 15 residues. V was cut by 1 base and J by 9 bases, with 13 bases left in between. Germline assignment: CDR1 SGHTA and CDR2 FQGNSA. CDR3 nucleotide sequence: TGTGCCAGCAGCTTAGTAACGGGGGGCTCTTCACCCCTCCACTTT. Its protein is CASSLVTGGSSPLHF.

The CDR3 loop reads CATPSPIGNEQFF. The CDR3 DNA reads TGTGCCACCCCGAGCCCCATCGGTAATGAGCAGTTCTTC. The chain has TRBV28 and TRBJ2-1, with D unresolved. The CDR3 contains 13 residues. Trimming removed 10 bases from V and 7 bases from J, with 17 bases in between. Germline CDR1 reads MDHEN; CDR2 reads SYDVKM.

The chain has TRBV7-9 and TRBJ1-6; 7 bases agree with TRBD1. Germline lookup yields CDR1 SEHNR and CDR2 FQNEAQ (reference sequence). After removal of 5 bases from V and 8 bases from J, the junction contained 9 bases not matched to a gene. CDR3 length equals 15 residues. The CDR3 here is CASSPATGIDSPLHF. The CDR3 DNA is TGTGCCAGCAGCCCAGCGACAGGGATAGATTCACCCCTCCACTTT.

This clone was seen a single time. This chain uses TRBV4-1 with TRBJ2-1, with 7 nucleotides matching TRBD2. The CDR3 has 16 residues. Unmatched junction bases numbered 10, after V lost 1 base and J lost 7 bases. The germline V gene has CDR1 MGHRA and CDR2 YSYEKL. CDR3 in amino acids: CASSQGGREFINEQFF. The CDR3 bases are TGCGCCAGCAGCCAAGGAGGGCGGGAGTTTATTAATGAGCAGTTCTTC.